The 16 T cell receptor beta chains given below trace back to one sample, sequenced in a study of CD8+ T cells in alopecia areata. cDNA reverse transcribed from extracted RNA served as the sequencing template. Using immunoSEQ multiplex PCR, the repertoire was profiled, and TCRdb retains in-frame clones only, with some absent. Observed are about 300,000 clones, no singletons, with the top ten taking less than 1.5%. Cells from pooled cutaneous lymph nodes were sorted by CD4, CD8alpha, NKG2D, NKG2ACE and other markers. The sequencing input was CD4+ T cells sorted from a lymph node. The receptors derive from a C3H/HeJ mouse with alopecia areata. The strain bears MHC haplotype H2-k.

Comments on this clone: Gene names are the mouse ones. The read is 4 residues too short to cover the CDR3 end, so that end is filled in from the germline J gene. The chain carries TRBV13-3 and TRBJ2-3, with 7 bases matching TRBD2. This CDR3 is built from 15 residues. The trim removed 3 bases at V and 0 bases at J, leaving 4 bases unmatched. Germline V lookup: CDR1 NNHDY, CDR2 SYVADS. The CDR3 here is CASSVGGTSAETLYF. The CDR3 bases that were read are TGTGCCAGCAGTGTGGGGGGTACTAGTGCAGAA.

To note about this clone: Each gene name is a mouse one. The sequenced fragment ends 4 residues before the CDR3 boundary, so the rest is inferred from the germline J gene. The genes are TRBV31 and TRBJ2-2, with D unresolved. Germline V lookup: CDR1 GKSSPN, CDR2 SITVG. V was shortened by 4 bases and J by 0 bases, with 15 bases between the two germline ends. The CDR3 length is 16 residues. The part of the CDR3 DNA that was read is TGTGCCTGGAAGACCCGTGGCCAGGCAAACACCGGG. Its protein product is CAWKTRGQANTG. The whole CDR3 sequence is CAWKTRGQANTGQLYF. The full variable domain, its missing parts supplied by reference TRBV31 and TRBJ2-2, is AQTIHQWPVAEIKAVGSPLSLGCTIKGKSSPNLYWYWQATGGTLQQLFYSITVGQVESVVQLNLSASRPKDDQFILSTEKLLLSHSGFYLCAWKTRGQANTGQLYFGEGSKLTVL.

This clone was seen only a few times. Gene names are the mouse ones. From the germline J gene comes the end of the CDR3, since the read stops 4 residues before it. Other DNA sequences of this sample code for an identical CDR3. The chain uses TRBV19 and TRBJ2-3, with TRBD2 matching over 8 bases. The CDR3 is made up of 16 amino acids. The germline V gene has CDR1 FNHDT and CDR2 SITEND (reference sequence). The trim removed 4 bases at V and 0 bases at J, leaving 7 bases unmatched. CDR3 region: CASSPRTGSSAETLYF. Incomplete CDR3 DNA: TGTGCCAGCAGTCCTCGGACTGGGTCTAGTGCAGAA.

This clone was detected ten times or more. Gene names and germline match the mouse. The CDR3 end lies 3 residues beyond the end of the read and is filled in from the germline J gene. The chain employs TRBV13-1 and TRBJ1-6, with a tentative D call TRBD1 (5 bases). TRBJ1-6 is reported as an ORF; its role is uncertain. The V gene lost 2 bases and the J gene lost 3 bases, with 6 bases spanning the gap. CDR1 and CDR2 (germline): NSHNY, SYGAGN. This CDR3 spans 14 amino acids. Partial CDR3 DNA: TGTGCCAGCAGTGAGACAGTCTATAATTCGCCC. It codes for CASSETVYNSP. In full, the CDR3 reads CASSETVYNSPLYF.

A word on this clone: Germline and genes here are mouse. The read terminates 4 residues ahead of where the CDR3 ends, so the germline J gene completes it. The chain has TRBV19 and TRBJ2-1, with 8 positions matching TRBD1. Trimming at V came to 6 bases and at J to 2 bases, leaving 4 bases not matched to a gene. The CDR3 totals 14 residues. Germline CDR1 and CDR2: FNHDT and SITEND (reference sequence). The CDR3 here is CASTTTGDYAEQFF. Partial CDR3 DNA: TGTGCCAGCACCACGACAGGGGACTATGCT.

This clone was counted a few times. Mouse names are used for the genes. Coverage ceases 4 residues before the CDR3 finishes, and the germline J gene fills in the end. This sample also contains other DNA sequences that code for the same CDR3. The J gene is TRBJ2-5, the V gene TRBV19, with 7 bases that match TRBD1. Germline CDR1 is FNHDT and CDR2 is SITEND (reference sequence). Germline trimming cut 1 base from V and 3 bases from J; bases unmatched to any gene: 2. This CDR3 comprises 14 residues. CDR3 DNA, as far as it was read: TGTGCCAGCAGTATATCCAGGGGGCAAGAC. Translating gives CASSISRGQD. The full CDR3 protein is CASSISRGQDTQYF.

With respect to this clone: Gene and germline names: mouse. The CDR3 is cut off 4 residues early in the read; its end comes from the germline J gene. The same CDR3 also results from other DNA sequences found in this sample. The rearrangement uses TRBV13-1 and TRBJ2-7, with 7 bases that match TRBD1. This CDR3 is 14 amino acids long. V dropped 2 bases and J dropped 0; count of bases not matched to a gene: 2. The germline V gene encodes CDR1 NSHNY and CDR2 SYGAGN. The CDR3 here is CASSDRDSSYEQYF. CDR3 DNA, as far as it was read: TGTGCCAGCAGTGACCGGGACAGCTCCTAT.

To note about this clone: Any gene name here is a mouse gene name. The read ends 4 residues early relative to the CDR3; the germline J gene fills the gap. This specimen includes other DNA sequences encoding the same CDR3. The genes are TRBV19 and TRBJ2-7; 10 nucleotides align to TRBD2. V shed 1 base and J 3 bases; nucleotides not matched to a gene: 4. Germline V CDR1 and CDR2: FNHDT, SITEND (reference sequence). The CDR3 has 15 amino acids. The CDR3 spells CASSITGTGDYEQYF. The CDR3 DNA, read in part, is TGTGCCAGCAGTATAACTGGGACTGGGGACTAT.

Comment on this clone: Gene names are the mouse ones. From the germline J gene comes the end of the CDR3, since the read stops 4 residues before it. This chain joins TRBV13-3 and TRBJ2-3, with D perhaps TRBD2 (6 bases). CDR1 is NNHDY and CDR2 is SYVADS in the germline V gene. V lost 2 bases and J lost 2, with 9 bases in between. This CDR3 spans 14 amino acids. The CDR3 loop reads CASSEGGTAETLYF. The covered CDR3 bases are TGTGCCAGCAGTGAGGGGGGAACTGCAGAA.

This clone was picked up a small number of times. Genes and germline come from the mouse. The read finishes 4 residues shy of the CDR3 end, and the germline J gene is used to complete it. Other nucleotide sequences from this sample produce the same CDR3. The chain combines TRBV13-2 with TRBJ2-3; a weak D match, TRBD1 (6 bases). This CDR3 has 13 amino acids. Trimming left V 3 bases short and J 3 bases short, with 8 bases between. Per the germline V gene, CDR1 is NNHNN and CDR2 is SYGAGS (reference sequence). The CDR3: CASGAQGAETLYF. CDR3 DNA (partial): TGTGCCAGCGGTGCCCAGGGGGCAGAA.

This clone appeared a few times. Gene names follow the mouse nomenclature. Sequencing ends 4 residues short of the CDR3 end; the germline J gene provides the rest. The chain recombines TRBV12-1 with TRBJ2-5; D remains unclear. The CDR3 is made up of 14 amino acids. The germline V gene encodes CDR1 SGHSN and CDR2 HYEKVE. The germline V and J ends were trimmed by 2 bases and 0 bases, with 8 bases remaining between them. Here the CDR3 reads CASSPDKNQDTQYF. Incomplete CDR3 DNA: TGTGCCAGCTCTCCTGACAAAAACCAAGAC.

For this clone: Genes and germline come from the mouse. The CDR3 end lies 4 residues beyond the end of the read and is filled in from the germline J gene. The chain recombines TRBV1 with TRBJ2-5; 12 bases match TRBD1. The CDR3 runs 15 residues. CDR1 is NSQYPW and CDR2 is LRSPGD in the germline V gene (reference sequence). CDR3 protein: CTCSAEGQGADTQYF. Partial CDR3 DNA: TGCACCTGCAGTGCAGAGGGACAGGGGGCGGAC.

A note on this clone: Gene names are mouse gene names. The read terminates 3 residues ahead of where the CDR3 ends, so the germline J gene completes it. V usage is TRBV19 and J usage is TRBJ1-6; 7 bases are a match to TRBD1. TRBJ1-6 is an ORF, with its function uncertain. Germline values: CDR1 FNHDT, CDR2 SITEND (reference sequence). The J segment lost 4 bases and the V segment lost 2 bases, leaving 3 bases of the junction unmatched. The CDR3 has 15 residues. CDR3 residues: CASSMRDRYNSPLYF. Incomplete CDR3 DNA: TGTGCCAGCAGTATGCGGGACAGATATAATTCGCCC.

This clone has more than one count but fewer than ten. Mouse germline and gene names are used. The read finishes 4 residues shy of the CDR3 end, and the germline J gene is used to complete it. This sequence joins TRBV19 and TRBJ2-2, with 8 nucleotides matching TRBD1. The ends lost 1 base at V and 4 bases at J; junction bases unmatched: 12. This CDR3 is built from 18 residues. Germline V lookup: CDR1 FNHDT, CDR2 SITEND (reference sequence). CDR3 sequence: CASSIPGQVVERTGQLYF. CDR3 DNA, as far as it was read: TGTGCCAGCAGTATACCGGGACAGGTCGTGGAACGCACCGGG.

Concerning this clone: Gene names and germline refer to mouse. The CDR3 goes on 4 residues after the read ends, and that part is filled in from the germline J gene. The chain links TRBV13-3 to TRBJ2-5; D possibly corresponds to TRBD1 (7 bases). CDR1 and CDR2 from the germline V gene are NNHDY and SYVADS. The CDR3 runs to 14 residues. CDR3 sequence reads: CASSLRGTLDTQYF. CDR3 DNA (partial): TGTGCCAGCAGTCTCAGGGGGACTCTAGAC.

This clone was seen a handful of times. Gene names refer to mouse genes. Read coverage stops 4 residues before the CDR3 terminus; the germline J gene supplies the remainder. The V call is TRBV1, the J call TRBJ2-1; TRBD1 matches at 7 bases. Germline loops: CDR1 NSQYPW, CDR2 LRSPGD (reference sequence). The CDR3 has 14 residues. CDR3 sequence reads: CTCSAGGQRAEQFF. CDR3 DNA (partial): TGCACCTGCAGTGCAGGGGGACAGCGAGCT.